What follows are 23 T cell receptor beta chains derived from one specimen sequenced in a study of blood T cells in healthy people across ages (dated by TCRdb to 2014 to 2015). The method behind the library was 5' RACE. This sample was sequenced with an Illumina HiSeq 2500. A second PCR of roughly 7 to 12 cycles was performed with a sample-barcoded 5' primer and a J-beta primer mix. TCRdb applied fastp at Q25 and MiXCR to the public reads, then kept only in-frame beta chains. Entries are consolidated by CDR3 protein sequence, retaining the most common genes and DNA. The sample table holds under 750,000 distinct CDR3 sequences, of which about 45% were seen once. The ten largest clones add up to approximately 25% of the sample. The specimen sequenced was blood. These receptors came from a man older than 75 in good health.

The chain employs TRBV25-1 and TRBJ1-1; D is uncertain. This CDR3 is built from 13 residues. Germline V gene sequence: CDR1 MGHDK, CDR2 SYGVNS. Trimming stripped 2 bases from V and 1 base from J, with 5 bases between. As DNA, the CDR3 is TGTGCCAGCAGTGAACGGGGGAACACTGAAGCTTTCTTT. As protein: CASSERGNTEAFF.

CDR3 coding DNA: TGCGCCAGCAATGGGAACACCGGGGAGCTGTTTTTT. As protein: CASNGNTGELFF. The J gene is TRBJ2-2, the V gene TRBV4-3, with D unclear. Germline V gene sequence: CDR1 LGHNA, CDR2 YSLEER. The V and J ends lost 7 bases and 1 base respectively, with 4 bases between them. This CDR3 region has 12 residues.

This clonotype was counted only a few times. The chain carries TRBV4-2 and TRBJ2-1; no definite D call. Germline V CDR1 and CDR2: LGHNA, YNFKEQ. This CDR3 spans 17 amino acids. Trimming removed 0 bases from V and 0 bases from J, with 12 bases in between. DNA of the CDR3: TGTGCCAGCAGCCAAGAAGTTCGGGTTAGCTCCTACAATGAGCAGTTCTTC. It translates to CASSQEVRVSSYNEQFF.

The J gene is TRBJ2-7, the V gene TRBV7-9; possibly TRBD1 or TRBD2 for D (10 bases each). The CDR3 runs to 17 residues. The V gene's germline CDR1 is SEHNR and CDR2 FQNEAQ (reference sequence). Trimming removed 4 bases at V and 4 bases at J, with 23 bases between. The CDR3 spells CASSSGTGASGSYEQYF. The CDR3 DNA is TGTGCCAGCAGCTCCGGGACAGGGGCTAGCGGGAGTTACGAGCAGTACTTC.

The sample holds a few counts of this clonotype. The chain couples TRBV20-1 to TRBJ1-1; D is perhaps TRBD1 (6 bases). The germline V gene has CDR1 DFQATT and CDR2 SNEGSKA (reference sequence). V lost 3 bases to trimming and J lost 4 bases, with 12 bases between them. The CDR3 contains 13 residues. The DNA for the CDR3 is TGCAGTGCTAGTTCCGGGGGCCTCACTGAAGCTTTCTTT. Its translation is CSASSGGLTEAFF.

This chain links TRBV4-3 with TRBJ2-5, with D unresolved. V lost 0 bases, J lost 1 base, and 6 bases lay in between. CDR3 length equals 14 residues. Germline V gene data show CDR1 as LGHNA and CDR2 as YSLEER. The CDR3: CASSQEYSQETQYF. The CDR3 bases are TGCGCCAGCAGCCAAGAGTACAGCCAAGAGACCCAGTACTTC.

This clonotype occurred a few times. The genes are TRBV5-1 and TRBJ2-5, with 9 bases that match TRBD1. TRBJ2-7 explains the end of the DNA better; the J call may be wrong. The length of the CDR3 is 14 residues. Germline V CDR1 and CDR2: SGHRS, YFSETQ. CDR3 sequence reads: CASSWTGEVYEQYF. CDR3 coding DNA: TGCGCCAGCAGCTGGACAGGGGAGGTCTACGAGCAGTACTTC.

This clonotype was seen once. The chain employs TRBV4-2 and TRBJ2-4, with D possibly matching TRBD2 (6 bases). Per the germline V gene, CDR1 is LGHNA and CDR2 is YNFKEQ. Trimming took 0 bases from V and 7 from J, leaving 13 bases between them. This CDR3 has 15 amino acids. The CDR3 is CASSQDPGSENIQYF. The DNA of the CDR3 is TGTGCCAGCAGCCAAGATCCCGGGAGTGAGAACATTCAGTACTTC.

V usage is TRBV4-2 and J usage is TRBJ2-6, with a tentative D call TRBD1 (6 bases). The CDR3 has 20 residues. The germline V and J ends were trimmed by 4 bases and 2 bases, with 24 bases remaining between them. Looked up from germline, CDR1 is LGHNA and CDR2 is YNFKEQ. This chain's CDR3 is CASSRSEGEILVAGANVLTF. The CDR3 nucleotides read TGTGCCAGCAGCCGCTCTGAGGGGGAAATTCTCGTGGCTGGGGCCAACGTCCTGACTTTC.

In its sample, this clonotype was seen many times. This rearrangement joins TRBV7-2 to TRBJ2-5; D gene uncertain. The CDR3 extends over 11 amino acids. Germline lookup yields CDR1 SGHTA and CDR2 FQGNSA. V dropped 2 bases and J dropped 4 bases, with 2 bases sitting between them. The DNA for the CDR3 is TGTGCCAGCAGCTTATTAGAGACCCAGTACTTC. The encoded protein is CASSLLETQYF.

The rearrangement uses TRBV20-1 and TRBJ2-1, with 8 bases aligning to TRBD2. This CDR3 contains 14 residues. Losses at the gene ends were 2 bases for V and 5 bases for J; bases not matched to a gene: 5. From germline, CDR1 is DFQATT and CDR2 SNEGSKA (reference sequence). The CDR3 here is CSARSGTRDNEQFF. CDR3 DNA sequence: TGCAGTGCTAGATCCGGGACTAGAGACAATGAGCAGTTCTTC.

This chain connects TRBV7-2 to TRBJ1-1; 7 nucleotides line up with TRBD1. The CDR3 covers 13 residues. Germline loops: CDR1 SGHTA, CDR2 FQGNSA. The CDR3 region is CETRGQGNTEAFF. The CDR3 DNA follows: TGTGAAACTAGGGGGCAGGGGAACACTGAAGCTTTCTTT.

This clonotype was observed a few times. This chain uses TRBV5-6 with TRBJ2-3; 9 bases align to TRBD1. Unmatched junction bases numbered 7, after V lost 0 bases and J lost 5 bases. The CDR3 is made up of 16 amino acids. Germline V gene data show CDR1 as SGHDT and CDR2 as YYEEEE. The CDR3 DNA sequence: TGTGCCAGCAGCTTGGGGCGACAGGGGGTGGGAGATACGCAGTATTTT. This codes for CASSLGRQGVGDTQYF. Filled out from reference TRBV5-6 and TRBJ2-3, the complete variable domain reads DAGVTQSPTHLIKTRGQQVTLRCSPKSGHDTVSWYQQALGQGPQFIFQYYEEEERQRGNFPDRFSGHQFPNYSSELNVNALLLGDSALYLCASSLGRQGVGDTQYFGPGTRLTVL.

The V call is TRBV29-1, the J call TRBJ2-1; possible D gene TRBD1, 5 bases. Germline CDR1 and CDR2: SQVTM and ANQGSEA. This CDR3 has 11 amino acids. V lost 7 bases and J 8 bases, leaving 12 bases between the germline ends. The CDR3 sequence is CSGAYRHEQFF. The CDR3 nucleotides are TGCAGCGGCGCGTACAGGCATGAGCAGTTCTTC.

This clonotype was seen more than once but under ten times. The chain uses TRBV20-1 and TRBJ2-1; TRBD1 matches at 8 bases. The V and J ends lost 2 bases and 3 bases, in that order; junction bases with no gene match: 6. There are 15 residues in the CDR3. Germline V gene data show CDR1 as DFQATT and CDR2 as SNEGSKA (reference sequence). This CDR3 is CSARFPDRDYNEQFF. The CDR3 DNA reads as TGCAGTGCTAGATTTCCGGACAGGGACTACAATGAGCAGTTCTTC.

CDR3 amino acids: CASSTREEYGYTF. CDR3 sequence (DNA): TGTGCCAGCAGCACCAGGGAAGAGTATGGCTACACCTTC. V is TRBV5-5 and J is TRBJ1-2; D possibly corresponds to TRBD1 (5 bases). Per germline, CDR1 SGHKS and CDR2 YYEKEE (reference sequence). Trimming shortened V by 4 bases and J by 5 bases, and 12 bases separated the two germline ends. CDR3 size: 13 residues.

This clonotype has a single count. J is TRBJ2-3 and V is TRBV30, with D unresolved. Trimming stripped 7 bases from V and 0 bases from J, with 14 bases between. CDR3 length: 14 amino acids. Germline V lookup: CDR1 GTSNPN, CDR2 SVGIG (reference sequence). The CDR3 coding sequence is TGTGCCTTACGTCGGGCGAGTAGCACAGATACGCAGTATTTT. It specifies CALRRASSTDTQYF.

This clonotype has more than one count but fewer than ten. Just one base apart from a much larger clone, this may be a read error. The chain carries TRBV6-6 and TRBJ2-7; maybe TRBD2 (5 bases). Germline lookup yields CDR1 MNHNY and CDR2 SVGAGI (reference sequence). Trimming removed 5 bases at V and 7 bases at J, with 18 bases between. CDR3 length: 14 amino acids. The CDR3 loop reads CASSRGQFGNEQYF. The CDR3 DNA follows: TGTGCCAGCAGTCGGGGTCAGTTCGGTAATGAGCAGTACTTC.

This chain connects TRBV29-1 to TRBJ2-1; 11 bases agree with TRBD2. Germline CDR1 SQVTM, CDR2 ANQGSEA. CDR3 length: 17 amino acids. The V gene end was trimmed by 4 bases and the J gene end by 0 bases; junction bases not matched to a gene: 8. Here the CDR3 reads CSVVLAGGPISYNEQFF. The CDR3 coding sequence is TGCAGCGTTGTGTTAGCGGGAGGGCCAATCTCCTACAATGAGCAGTTCTTC.

V gene TRBV20-1 combines with J gene TRBJ2-4; D not resolved. The J call may be incorrect, as the DNA end agrees better with TRBJ2-7. This CDR3 has 13 amino acids. Germline-derived CDR1 and CDR2 are DFQATT and SNEGSKA (reference sequence). In DNA, the CDR3 is TGCAGTGGTTGGAACAGTCGAAGGTACGAGCAGTACTTC. Protein: CSGWNSRRYEQYF.

The chain couples TRBV7-2 to TRBJ2-7; TRBD2 is a possible D gene (6 bases). Germline CDR1 and CDR2: SGHTA and FQGNSA. The CDR3 spans 15 residues. Trimming shortened V by 5 bases and J by 6 bases, and 20 bases separated the two germline ends. The CDR3 DNA follows: TGTGCCAGCAGCCCCACGGACGGAGGGCGGGTCGAGCAGTACTTC. This translates into CASSPTDGGRVEQYF.

The chain combines TRBV20-1 with TRBJ2-3, with TRBD1 matching over 9 bases. Germline V gene sequence: CDR1 DFQATT, CDR2 SNEGSKA (reference sequence). V gave up 0 bases and J gave up 6 bases; unmatched junction bases: 7. CDR3 length: 15 amino acids. Here the CDR3 DNA reads TGCAGTGCTAGAGATCCACAGGGGGCTTTGGATACGCAGTATTTT. This translates into CSARDPQGALDTQYF.

This chain joins TRBV28 and TRBJ2-2, with no clear D. The CDR3 runs to 13 residues. V lost 7 bases, J lost 1 base, and 7 bases lay in between. CDR1 and CDR2 from the germline V gene are MDHEN and SYDVKM. The CDR3: CASMWENTGELFF. DNA for the CDR3: TGTGCCAGCATGTGGGAGAACACCGGGGAGCTGTTTTTT. The complete variable domain, with remaining parts taken from reference TRBV28 and TRBJ2-2, reads DVKVTQSSRYLVKRTGEKVFLECVQDMDHENMFWYRQDPGLGLRLIYFSYDVKMKEKGDIPEGYSVSREKKERFSLILESASTNQTSMYLCASMWENTGELFFGEGSRLTVL.